This T cell receptor (beta chain) comes out of a study of blood T cell repertoires in COVID-19. At the level of the study: Acute and convalescent COVID-19 samples came from the United States, Italy and Spain. In each case, the material was cDNA or gDNA derived from T cells, B-cell-depleted T cells, or PBMCs.

Original processing methods: Reference gene primer amplification gave estimated nucleated cell counts. TCRdb's table, derived via immunoSEQ multiplex PCR, lists solely in-frame clones and lacks some. That table is the source of V, J and clone size, and D and trimming were worked out from the DNA. In the table there are about 150,000 clones, roughly nine tenths of which are singletons. CDR1 and CDR2 (germline): SNHLY, FYNNEI. This CDR3 has 13 residues. The V gene lost 10 bases and the J gene lost 1 base, with 10 bases spanning the gap. Sequenced: peripheral blood. The receptor was derived from a human donor in a cohort sampled during active COVID-19. The V and J genes are TRBV2 and TRBJ2-2; a weak D match, TRBD1 (6 bases). The CDR3 reads CATRQENTGELFF. The CDR3 nucleotides read TGTGCCACCAGACAGGAGAACACCGGGGAGCTGTTTTTT. Full variable domain (outside the CDR3, taken from reference TRBV2 and TRBJ2-2): EPEVTQTPSHQVTQMGQEVILRCVPISNHLYFYWYRQILGQKVEFLVSFYNNEISEKSEIFDDQFSVERPDGSNFTLKIRSTKLEDSAMYFCATRQENTGELFFGEGSRLTVL.